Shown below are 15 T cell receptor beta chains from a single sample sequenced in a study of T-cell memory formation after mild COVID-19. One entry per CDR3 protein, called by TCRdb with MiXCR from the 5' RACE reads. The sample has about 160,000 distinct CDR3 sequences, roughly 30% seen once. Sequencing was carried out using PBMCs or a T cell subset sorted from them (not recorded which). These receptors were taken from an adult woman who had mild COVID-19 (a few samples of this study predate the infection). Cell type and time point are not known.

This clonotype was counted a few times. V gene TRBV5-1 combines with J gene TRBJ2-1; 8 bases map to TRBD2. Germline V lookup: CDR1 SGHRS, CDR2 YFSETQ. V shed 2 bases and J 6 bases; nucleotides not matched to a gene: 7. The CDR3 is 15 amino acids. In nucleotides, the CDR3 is TGCGCCAGCAGCTTACTAGCGGTTGATCGCAATGAGCAGTTCTTC. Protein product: CASSLLAVDRNEQFF.

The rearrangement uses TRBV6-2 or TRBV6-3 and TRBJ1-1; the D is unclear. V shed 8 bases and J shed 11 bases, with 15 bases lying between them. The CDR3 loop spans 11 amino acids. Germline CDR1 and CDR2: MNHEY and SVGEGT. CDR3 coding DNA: TGTGCCAGCGGTAGGATCCCGATTGCTTTCTTT. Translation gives CASGRIPIAFF.

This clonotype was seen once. The CDR3 is CATSAAPGELFF. CDR3 bases: TGTGCCACCAGTGCCGCCCCCGGGGAGCTGTTTTTT. The chain links TRBV24-1 to TRBJ2-2; no clear D. The germline V gene encodes CDR1 KGHDR and CDR2 SFDVKD. This CDR3 contains 12 residues. V was cut by 5 bases and J by 6 bases, with 6 bases left in between.

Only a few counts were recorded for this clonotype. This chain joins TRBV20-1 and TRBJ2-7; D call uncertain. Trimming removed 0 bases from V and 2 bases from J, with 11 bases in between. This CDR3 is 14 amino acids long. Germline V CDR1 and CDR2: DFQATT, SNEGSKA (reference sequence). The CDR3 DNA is TGCAGTGCTAGAGATAGGGCAAAAACCTACGAGCAGTACTTC. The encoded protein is CSARDRAKTYEQYF.

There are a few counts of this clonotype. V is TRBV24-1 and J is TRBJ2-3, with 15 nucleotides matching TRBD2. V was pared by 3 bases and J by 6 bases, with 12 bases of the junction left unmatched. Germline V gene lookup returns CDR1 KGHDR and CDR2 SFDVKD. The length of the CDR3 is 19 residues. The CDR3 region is CATSDPGLAGGAFADTQYF. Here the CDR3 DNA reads TGTGCCACCAGTGATCCGGGACTAGCGGGAGGAGCTTTCGCGGATACGCAGTATTTT.

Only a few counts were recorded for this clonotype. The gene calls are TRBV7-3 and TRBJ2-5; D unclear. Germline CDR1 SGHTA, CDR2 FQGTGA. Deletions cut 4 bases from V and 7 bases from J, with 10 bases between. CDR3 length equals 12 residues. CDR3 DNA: TGTGCCAGCAGCTCCCCCCCGGGGACCCAGTACTTC. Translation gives CASSSPPGTQYF.

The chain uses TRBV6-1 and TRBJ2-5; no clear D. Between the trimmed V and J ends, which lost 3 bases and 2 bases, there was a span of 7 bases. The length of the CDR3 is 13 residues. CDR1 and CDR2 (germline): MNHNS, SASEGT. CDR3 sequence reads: CASSDGLQETQYF. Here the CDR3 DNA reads TGTGCCAGCAGTGACGGGTTACAAGAGACCCAGTACTTC.

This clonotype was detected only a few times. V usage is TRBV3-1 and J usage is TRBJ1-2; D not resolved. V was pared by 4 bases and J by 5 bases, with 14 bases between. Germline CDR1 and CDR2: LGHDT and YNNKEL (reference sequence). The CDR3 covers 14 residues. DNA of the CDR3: TGTGCCAGCAGCCTTCCCACATCCCGTTATGGCTACACCTTC. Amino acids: CASSLPTSRYGYTF. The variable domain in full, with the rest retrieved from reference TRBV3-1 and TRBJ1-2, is DTAVSQTPKYLVTQMGNDKSIKCEQNLGHDTMYWYKQDSKKFLKIMFSYNNKELIINETVPNRFSPKSPDKAHLNLHINSLELGDSAVYFCASSLPTSRYGYTFGSGTRLTVV.

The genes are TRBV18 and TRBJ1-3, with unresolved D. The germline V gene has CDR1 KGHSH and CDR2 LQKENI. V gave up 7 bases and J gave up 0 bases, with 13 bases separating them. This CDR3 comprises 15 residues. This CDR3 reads CASLSRASSGNTIYF. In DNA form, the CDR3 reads TGTGCCAGCTTATCCCGGGCCTCCTCTGGAAACACCATATATTTT.

The CDR3 DNA follows: TGTGCCAGCAGCCAAGAATCCAGGAAGACCGAAGCTTTCTTT. It codes for CASSQESRKTEAFF. The rearrangement links TRBV4-2 to TRBJ1-1, with unresolved D. V was clipped by 0 bases and J by 8 bases, with 13 bases between them. The CDR3 has 14 amino acids. Germline V lookup: CDR1 LGHNA, CDR2 YNFKEQ.

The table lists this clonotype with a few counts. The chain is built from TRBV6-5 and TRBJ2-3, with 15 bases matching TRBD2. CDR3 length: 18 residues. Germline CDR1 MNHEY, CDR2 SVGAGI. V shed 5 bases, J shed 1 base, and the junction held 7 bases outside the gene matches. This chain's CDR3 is CASSRTSGGAGGTDTQYF. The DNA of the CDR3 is TGTGCCAGCAGTCGGACTAGCGGGGGGGCCGGGGGCACAGATACGCAGTATTTT.

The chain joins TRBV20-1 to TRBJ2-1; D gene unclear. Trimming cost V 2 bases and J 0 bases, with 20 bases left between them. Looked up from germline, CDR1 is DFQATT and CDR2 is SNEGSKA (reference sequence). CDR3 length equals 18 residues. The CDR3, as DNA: TGCAGTGCTAGACCCCTTTGGTCGGACCGTAGCTCCTACAATGAGCAGTTCTTC. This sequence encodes CSARPLWSDRSSYNEQFF.

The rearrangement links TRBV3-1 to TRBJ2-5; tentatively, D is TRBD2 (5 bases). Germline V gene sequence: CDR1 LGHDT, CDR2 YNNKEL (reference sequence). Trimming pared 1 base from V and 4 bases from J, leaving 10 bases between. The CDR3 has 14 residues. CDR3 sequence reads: CASSQVARGETQYF. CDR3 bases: TGTGCCAGCAGCCAAGTAGCCCGGGGAGAGACCCAGTACTTC.

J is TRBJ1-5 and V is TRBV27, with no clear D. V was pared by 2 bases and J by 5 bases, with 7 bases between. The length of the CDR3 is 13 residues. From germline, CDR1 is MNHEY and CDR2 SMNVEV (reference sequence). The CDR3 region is CASSLTAYQPQHF. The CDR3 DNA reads TGTGCCAGCAGTTTAACGGCTTATCAGCCCCAGCATTTT.

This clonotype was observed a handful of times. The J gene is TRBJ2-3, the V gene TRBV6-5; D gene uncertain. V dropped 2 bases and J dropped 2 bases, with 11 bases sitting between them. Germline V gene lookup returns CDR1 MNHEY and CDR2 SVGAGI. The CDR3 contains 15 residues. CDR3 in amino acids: CASSYLRSYTDTQYF. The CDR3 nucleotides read TGTGCCAGCAGTTACCTCAGGAGTTACACAGATACGCAGTATTTT.